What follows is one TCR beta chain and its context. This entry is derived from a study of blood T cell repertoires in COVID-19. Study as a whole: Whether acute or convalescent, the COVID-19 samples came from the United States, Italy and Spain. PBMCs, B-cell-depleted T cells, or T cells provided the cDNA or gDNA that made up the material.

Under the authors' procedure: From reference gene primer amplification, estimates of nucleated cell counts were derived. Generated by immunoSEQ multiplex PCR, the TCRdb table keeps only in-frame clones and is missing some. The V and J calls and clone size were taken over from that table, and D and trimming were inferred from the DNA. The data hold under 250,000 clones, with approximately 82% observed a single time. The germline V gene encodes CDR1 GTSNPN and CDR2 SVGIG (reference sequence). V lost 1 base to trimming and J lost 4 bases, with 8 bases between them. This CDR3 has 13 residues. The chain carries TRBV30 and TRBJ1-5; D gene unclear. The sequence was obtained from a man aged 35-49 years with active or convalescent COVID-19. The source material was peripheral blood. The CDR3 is CAWSGLGNQPQHF. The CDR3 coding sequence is TGTGCCTGGAGTGGTCTCGGGAATCAGCCCCAGCATTTT.